This TCR beta chain was sequenced during a study of neurological immune-mediated disorders. 5'RACE with 10-nucleotide random UMIs generated the cDNA. Each sequencing run yielded over 160 million TCR-beta sequences from 15-18 subjects. MiXCR was run by TCRdb on the 5' RACE reads, yielding one entry per CDR3 protein. Counted here are 45,000 or so distinct CDR3 sequences, around 3.3% occurring once; the ten biggest clones make up roughly 16%. This clonotype was counted many times. Trimming cost V 8 bases and J 5 bases, with 9 bases left between them. This CDR3 spans 11 amino acids. The sequenced sample was PBMCs. This TCR derives from a woman in her 50s with multiple sclerosis. V usage is TRBV12-3 or TRBV12-4 and J usage is TRBJ2-5; D gene ambiguous. CDR3 sequence: CASSARETQYF. The CDR3 coding sequence is TGTGCCAGCTCTGCACGGGAGACCCAGTACTTC.